This paragraph reports one TCR beta chain. Its antigen remains unidentified. Base qualities are not recorded, but no much larger clone differs from it by a single base. Donors were healthy HIV-negative adults with no recently reported acute infections or vaccinations. Every donor was a Caucasian adult residing in Nashville, Tennessee, USA. Magnetic negative selection was used to enrich CD4+ T cells, after which naive cells were positively selected on CD45RA and the negative fraction became the memory subset. Blood was obtained by leukapheresis, after which PBMCs were separated by Ficoll-Histopaque density gradient centrifugation and cryopreserved in liquid nitrogen vapor phase. Purity and quantity of every magnetically sorted T cell population were checked by analytical flow cytometry. Genomic DNA was isolated from each sorted fraction and quantified by UV absorbance on a Nanodrop 2000c. The sample is drawn from a study of shared clonotypes between healthy human individuals (dated by TCRdb to the early 2020s). At the level of the whole study: A couple of women and a few men aged 18 to 49 years were included in the cohort. For each donor, CD4 naive and CD4 memory were each given three plates, CD8 naive was given two plates, and CD8 memory was given one plate. Blood TCR repertoires of a handful of healthy adults were deeply sequenced to estimate repertoire size and the extent of clonotype sharing between individuals. Libraries were prepared and TCR repertoires were sequenced by different laboratories using diverse techniques, in order to increase sequencing depth and limit assay-specific biases. Per donor, leukapheresis produced somewhere between about 0.94 and 9 billion PBMCs.

Overall study results and their limits: Higher generation probabilities were observed for clonotypes shared by all four sorted-subset donors than for non-shared clonotypes. The small number of donors limited the genetic and exposure-history diversity represented. Based on pairwise subsampling, the degree of clonotype sharing among donors was expected to be affected by sequencing depth. Rarefaction of sorted-subset datasets indicated incomplete sequencing despite the large sequencing depth. Sampling was restricted to blood, and TCR repertoires in tissue are likely to differ from TCR repertoires in blood. Sharing across a few donors was observed for 5% to 6.5% of naive CD4, over 3% of naive CD8, about 2.3% of memory CD4, and roughly 0.4% of memory CD8 clonotypes. Naive subsets generally had larger estimated clonotype richness than memory subsets did.

Using the deep immunoSEQ assay, TCR CDR3 regions were amplified from genomic DNA by multiplex PCR. Genomic DNA extracted from each cell subset was distributed evenly over all wells of several immunoSEQ 96-well plates, and each plate served as one replicate. For sorted subsets, around 200 ng genomic DNA, equal to tens of thousands of T cell genomes, was loaded into each replicate PCR. Purified libraries were measured with a Qubit 3.0 fluorometer, size-checked on a Bioanalyzer 2100, and measured again with the KAPA Library Quantification kit. Every immunoSEQ 96-well plate was sequenced on a separate single-read 150-cycle Illumina NextSeq 550 flow cell. As for the original processing: The immunoSEQ output contained only junctional sequences without quality scores, so filtering could not match that applied to full-length reads. Sequences were annotated with PyIR, a Python wrapper for IgBLAST v1.9, and V/J genes and CDR3 were assigned using IMGT germline references. Any read was removed if the V/J assignment was weak (E-value above 1e-6), the CDR3 was missing, or the read contained stop codons, out-of-frame junctions, or ambiguous translated residues. A V3J clonotype was defined by an identical inferred V gene, J gene, and CDR3 amino acid sequence. Percentage overlap between repertoires was computed as shared unique clonotypes divided by the size of the smaller repertoire. Richness of each repertoire was evaluated using RTK rarefaction, the Chao1 estimator, and Recon v2.1 estimates of unobserved clonotypes. Generation probabilities were computed with OLGA for all TCRbeta clonotypes obtained by the gDNA method from several donors. TCRdb provides this immuneACCESS table in a form limited to in-frame rearrangements. Some clones are lacking; in checked studies, under half of them reflect an unresolved V gene, and why the rest are absent is not known. That table furnishes V, J and clone size, whereas the DNA furnished D and trimming. The sample table contains about 2 million clones; only one count was recorded for 95% of them. Of the sample, 0.13% falls within the top ten clones.

The specimen sequenced was naive CD4+ T cells sorted from blood. Taken with the paper, the label for cell subset or site translates to: CD45RA+ positively selected. This clonotype originated in a man aged 18 to 35 in good health.

The encoded CDR3 is CASSPLGTEKLFF. In nucleotide form, the sequence is TGTGCCAGCAGCCCCCTCGGGACTGAAAAACTGTTTTTT. The sequence links TRBV9 to TRBJ1-4, with TRBD1 perhaps the D gene, on 5 matching bases. The CDR3 runs 13 residues from the cysteine to the phenylalanine. Only the CDR3 region is kept as DNA, spanning 39 bases read in frame from base 1. The V and J ends are trimmed by 4 bases and 7 bases, leaving 11 bases between them. The germline V gene sets CDR1 to SGDLS and CDR2 to YYNGEE.